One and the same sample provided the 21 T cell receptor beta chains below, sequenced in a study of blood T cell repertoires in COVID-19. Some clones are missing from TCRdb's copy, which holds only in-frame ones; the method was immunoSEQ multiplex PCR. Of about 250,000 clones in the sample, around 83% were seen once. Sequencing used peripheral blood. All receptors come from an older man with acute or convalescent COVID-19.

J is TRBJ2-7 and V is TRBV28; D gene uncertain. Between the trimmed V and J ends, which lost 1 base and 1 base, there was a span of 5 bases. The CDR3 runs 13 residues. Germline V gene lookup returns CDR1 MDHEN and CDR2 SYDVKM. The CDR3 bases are TGTGCCAGCAGTTTATCACGGTCCTACGAGCAGTACTTC. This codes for CASSLSRSYEQYF.

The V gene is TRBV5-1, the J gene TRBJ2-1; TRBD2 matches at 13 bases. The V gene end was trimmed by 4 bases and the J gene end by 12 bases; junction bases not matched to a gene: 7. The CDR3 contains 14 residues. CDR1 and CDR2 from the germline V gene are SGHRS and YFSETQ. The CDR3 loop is CASSLGTSGKGQFF. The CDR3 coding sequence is TGCGCCAGCAGCCTAGGGACTAGCGGGAAGGGGCAGTTCTTC.

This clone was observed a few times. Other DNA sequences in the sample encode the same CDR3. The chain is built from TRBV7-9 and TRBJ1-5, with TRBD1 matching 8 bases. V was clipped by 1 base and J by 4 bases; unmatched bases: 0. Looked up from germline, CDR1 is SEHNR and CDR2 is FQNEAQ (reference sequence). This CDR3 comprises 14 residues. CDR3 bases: TGTGCCAGCAGCTTAGGGACAGGGAATCAGCCCCAGCATTTT. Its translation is CASSLGTGNQPQHF.

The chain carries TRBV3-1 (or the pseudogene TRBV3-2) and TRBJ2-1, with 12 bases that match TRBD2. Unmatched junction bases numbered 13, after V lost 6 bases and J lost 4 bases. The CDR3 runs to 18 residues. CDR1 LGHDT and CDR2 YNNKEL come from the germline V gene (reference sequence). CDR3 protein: CASRGTATLAGGYNEQFF. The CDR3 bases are TGTGCCAGCAGGGGGACAGCCACACTAGCGGGAGGATACAATGAGCAGTTCTTC.

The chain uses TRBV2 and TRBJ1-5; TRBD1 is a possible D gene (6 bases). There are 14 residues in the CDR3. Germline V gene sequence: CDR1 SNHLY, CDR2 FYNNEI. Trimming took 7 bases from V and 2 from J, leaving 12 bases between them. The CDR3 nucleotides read TGTGCCAGCATGGCAGGGGTGGGCAATCAGCCCCAGCATTTT. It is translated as CASMAGVGNQPQHF.

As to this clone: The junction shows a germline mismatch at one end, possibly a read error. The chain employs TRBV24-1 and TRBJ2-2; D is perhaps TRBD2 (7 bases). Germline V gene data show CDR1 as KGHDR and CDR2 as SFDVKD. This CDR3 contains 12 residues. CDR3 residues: CATHVMRRGPLF. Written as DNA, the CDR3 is TGTGCCACCCACGTAATGAGGCGGGGGCCGCTTTTT.

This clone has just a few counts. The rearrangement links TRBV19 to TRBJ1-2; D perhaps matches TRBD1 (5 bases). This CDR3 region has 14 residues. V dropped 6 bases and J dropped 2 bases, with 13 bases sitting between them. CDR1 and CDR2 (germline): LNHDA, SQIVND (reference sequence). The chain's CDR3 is CASRPGRENYGYTF. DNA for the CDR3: TGTGCCAGTAGACCGGGACGGGAGAACTATGGCTACACCTTC.

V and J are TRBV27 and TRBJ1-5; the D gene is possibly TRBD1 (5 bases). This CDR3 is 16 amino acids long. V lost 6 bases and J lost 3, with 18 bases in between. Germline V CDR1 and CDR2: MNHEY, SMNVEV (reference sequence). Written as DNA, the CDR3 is TGTGCCAGCAGCTCTCGGACGGGGGAGATCAATCAGCCCCAGCATTTT. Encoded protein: CASSSRTGEINQPQHF.

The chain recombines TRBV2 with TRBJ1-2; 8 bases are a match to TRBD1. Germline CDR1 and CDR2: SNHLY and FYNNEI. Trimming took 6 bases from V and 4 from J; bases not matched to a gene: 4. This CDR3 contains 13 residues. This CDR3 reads CASRGTGPYGYTF. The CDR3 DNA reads TGTGCCAGCAGAGGGACAGGCCCCTATGGCTACACCTTC.

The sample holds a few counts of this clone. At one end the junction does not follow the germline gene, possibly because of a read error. The CDR3 DNA reads TGTGCCAGCAATGAAGCGGGGCGCCCCTACAATGAGCAGTTCTTC. It codes for CASNEAGRPYNEQFF. This chain joins TRBV6-1 and TRBJ2-1, with TRBD2 matching over 7 bases. The CDR3 loop spans 15 amino acids. From germline, CDR1 is MNHNS and CDR2 SASEGT.

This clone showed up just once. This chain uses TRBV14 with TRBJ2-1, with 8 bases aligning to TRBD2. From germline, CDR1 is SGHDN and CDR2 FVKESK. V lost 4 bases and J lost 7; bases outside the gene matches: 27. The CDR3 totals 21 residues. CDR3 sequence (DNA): TGTGCCAGCAGCCTCCGGCCTGTGATATGGAGCGGGGGCGTCCGTGGTAATGAGCAGTTCTTC. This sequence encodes CASSLRPVIWSGGVRGNEQFF.

The CDR3 DNA follows: TGTGCCAGCAGCTTTCTAGTCTACGAGCAGTACTTC. Its protein is CASSFLVYEQYF. This chain links TRBV7-9 with TRBJ2-7, with D uncertain. V was cut by 3 bases and J by 3 bases, with 6 bases left in between. The germline V gene has CDR1 SEHNR and CDR2 FQNEAQ (reference sequence). This CDR3 comprises 12 residues. The full variable domain, its missing parts supplied by reference TRBV7-9 and TRBJ2-7, is DTGVSQNPRHKITKRGQNVTFRCDPISEHNRLYWYRQTLGQGPEFLTYFQNEAQLEKSRLLSDRFSAERPKGSFSTLEIQRTEQGDSAMYLCASSFLVYEQYFGPGTRLTVT.

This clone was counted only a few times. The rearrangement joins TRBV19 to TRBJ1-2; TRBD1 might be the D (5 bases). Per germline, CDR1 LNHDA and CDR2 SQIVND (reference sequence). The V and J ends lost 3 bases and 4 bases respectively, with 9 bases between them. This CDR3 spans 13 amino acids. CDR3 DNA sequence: TGTGCCAGTAGTATGCGGGGCTCCTATGGCTACACCTTC. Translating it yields CASSMRGSYGYTF.

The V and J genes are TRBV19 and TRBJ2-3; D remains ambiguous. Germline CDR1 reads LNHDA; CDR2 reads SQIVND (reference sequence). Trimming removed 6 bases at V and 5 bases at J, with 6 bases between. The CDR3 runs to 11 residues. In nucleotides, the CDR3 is TGTGCCAGTAGCCAAATAGATACGCAGTATTTT. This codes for CASSQIDTQYF.

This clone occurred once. The CDR3 DNA reads as TGTGCCAGCAGCCTAATCAGGGCAGACGAGCAGTACTTC. It yields the protein CASSLIRADEQYF. The gene calls are TRBV5-6 and TRBJ2-7; the D gene is possibly TRBD1 (5 bases). The CDR3 is 13 amino acids. Germline V lookup: CDR1 SGHDT, CDR2 YYEEEE. V was shortened by 4 bases and J by 5 bases, with 13 bases between the two germline ends.

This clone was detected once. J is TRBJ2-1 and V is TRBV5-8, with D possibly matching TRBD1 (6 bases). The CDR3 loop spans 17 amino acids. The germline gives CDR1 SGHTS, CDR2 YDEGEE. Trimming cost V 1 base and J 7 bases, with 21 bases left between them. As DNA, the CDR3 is TGTGCCAGCAGCTTGTCCCCAGGGGCCACCGTCGTGAATGAGCAGTTCTTC. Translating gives CASSLSPGATVVNEQFF.

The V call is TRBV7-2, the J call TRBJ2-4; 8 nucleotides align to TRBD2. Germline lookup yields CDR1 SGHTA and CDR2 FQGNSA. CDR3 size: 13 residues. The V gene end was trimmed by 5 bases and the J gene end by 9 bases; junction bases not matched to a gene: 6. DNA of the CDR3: TGTGCCAGCAGCCCGGGACTAGTGGGCATTCAGTACTTC. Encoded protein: CASSPGLVGIQYF.

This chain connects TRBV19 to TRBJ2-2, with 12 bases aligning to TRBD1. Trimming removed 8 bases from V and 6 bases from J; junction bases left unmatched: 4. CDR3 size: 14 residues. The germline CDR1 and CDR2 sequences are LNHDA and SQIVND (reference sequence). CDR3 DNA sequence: TGTGCCAGTGGGACAGGGGGCGCCCCCGGGGAGCTGTTTTTT. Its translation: CASGTGGAPGELFF.

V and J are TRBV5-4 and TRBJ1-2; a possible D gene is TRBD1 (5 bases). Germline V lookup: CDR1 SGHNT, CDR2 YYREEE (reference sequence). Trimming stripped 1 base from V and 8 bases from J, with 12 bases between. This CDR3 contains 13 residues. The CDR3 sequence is CASSLTGTRGYTF. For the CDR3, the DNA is TGTGCCAGCAGCTTGACCGGGACTCGGGGCTACACCTTC.

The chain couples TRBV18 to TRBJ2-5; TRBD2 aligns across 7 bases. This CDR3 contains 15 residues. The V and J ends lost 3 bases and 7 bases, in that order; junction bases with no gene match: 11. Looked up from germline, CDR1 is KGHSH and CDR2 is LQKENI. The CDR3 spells CASSPAGGVSGTQYF. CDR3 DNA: TGTGCCAGCTCACCCGCTGGGGGGGTGAGTGGGACCCAGTACTTC.

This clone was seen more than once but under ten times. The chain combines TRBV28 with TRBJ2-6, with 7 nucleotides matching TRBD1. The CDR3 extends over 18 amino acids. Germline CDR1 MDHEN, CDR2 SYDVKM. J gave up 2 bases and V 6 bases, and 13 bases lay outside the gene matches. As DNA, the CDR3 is TGTGCCAGCAGCGGACCGGGACAGAACGGGGCTGGGGCCAACGTCCTGACTTTC. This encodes CASSGPGQNGAGANVLTF.